These T cell receptor beta chains were read from a single sample in a study of CXCR4 blockade with PD-1 therapy in pancreatic cancer. Assay: immunoSEQ multiplex PCR; the TCRdb copy retains only in-frame clones and omits some. The table has fewer than 4,500 clones, more than 35% seen once. The sample consisted of tumor tissue. The receptors were sampled from a human donor with pancreatic ductal adenocarcinoma. Each CDR3 is given with its conserved first and last residue. D genes are given only for firm matches. Only part of the rows carry a size: once, few, many, or a class if the clone is expanded.

size,D,J,V,DNA,CDR3
medium-sized,TRBD1,TRBJ2-1,TRBV7-6,TGTGCCAGCAGCTTAGATTGGGCAGGGGGCAATGAGCAGTTCTTC,CASSLDWAGGNEQFF
NA,NA,TRBJ1-4,TRBV30,TGTGCCTGGAGTGTACGGGGAGGGTGGAACGAAAAACTGTTTTTT,CAWSVRGGWNEKLFF
few,NA,TRBJ2-7,TRBV6-1,TGTGCCAGCAGTGAAGAAGAAGCGAGGAGCTCCTACGAGCAGTACTTC,CASSEEEARSSYEQYF
NA,TRBD1,TRBJ2-7,TRBV27,TGTGCCAGCAGCCCGATCCCTGGACAGGCTTTCACCTACGAGCAGTACTTC,CASSPIPGQAFTYEQYF
NA,NA,TRBJ2-7,TRBV15,TGTGCCACCAGCGGAGGGGCTCTGGGGACAACAACACCCTACGAGCAGTATTTC,CATSGGALGTTTPYEQYF
few,TRBD1,TRBJ2-7,TRBV19,TGTGCCAGTAAAGAAGGAGGACAGGACATCTACGAGCAGTACTTC,CASKEGGQDIYEQYF
NA,NA,TRBJ2-3,TRBV29-1,TGCAGCGTTGAAAAGGGGACAGATACGCAGTATTTT,CSVEKGTDTQYF
few,NA,TRBJ2-7,TRBV9,TGTGCCAGCAGCTCAGGGGGGGACGAGCAGTACTTC,CASSSGGDEQYF
NA,TRBD1,TRBJ2-5,TRBV18,TGTGCCAGCTCGGTTGGGACAGGTGTTTGGGAGACCCAGTACTTC,CASSVGTGVWETQYF
NA,NA,TRBJ2-1,TRBV6-8,TGTGCCAGCAGTTTCTCCCCGGGACTTTTAGATGAGCAGTTCTTC,CASSFSPGLLDEQFF
few,NA,TRBJ1-1,TRBV18,TGTGCCAGCTCACCAACTACCCGCTCGGGCACTGAAGCTTTCTTT,CASSPTTRSGTEAFF
NA,NA,TRBJ1-2,TRBV30,TGTGCCTGGAGCCCGCCTAACGGCTACACCTTC,CAWSPPNGYTF
NA,TRBD1,TRBJ2-1,TRBV19,TGTGCCAGTAGTATGACGGGGCGAGGGGGCGCTTATGAGCAGTTCTTC,CASSMTGRGGAYEQFF
NA,NA,TRBJ1-2,TRBV29-1,TGCAGCGTGCCACTCGGCGGGACGGGCTATGGCTACACCTTC,CSVPLGGTGYGYTF
NA,TRBD2,TRBJ2-2,TRBV10-3,TGTGCCACCTCAAAAAGCGGGGGCCTCACCGGGGAGCTGTTTTTT,CATSKSGGLTGELFF
few,TRBD1,TRBJ2-7,TRBV14,TGTGCCAGCAGCCTCCTCGTCGGACAGGCCTACGAGCAGTACTTC,CASSLLVGQAYEQYF
NA,NA,TRBJ2-3,TRBV25-1,TGTGCCAGCAGTGTCCCTCAGGACGGCTTAAACGGCACAGATACGCAGTATTTT,CASSVPQDGLNGTDTQYF
NA,TRBD1,TRBJ2-3,TRBV11-3,TGTGCCAGCAGCCCGGCGGGACAGGCCATCACAGATACGCAGTATTTT,CASSPAGQAITDTQYF
NA,TRBD2,TRBJ2-3,TRBV11-3,TGTGCCAGCAGCTTTGGCGGGGGGGTGAGAGATACGCAGTATTTT,CASSFGGGVRDTQYF
NA,NA,TRBJ2-3,TRBV19,TGTGCCAGTAGTACGAACAGGGTCGGCACAGATACGCAGTATTTT,CASSTNRVGTDTQYF
NA,NA,TRBJ1-1,TRBV6-8,TGTGCCAGCAGTTACTCGGGACATCTGAACACTGAAGCTTTCTTT,CASSYSGHLNTEAFF
once,NA,TRBJ1-6,TRBV30,TGTGCCTGGGATAGACTCAGAAATTCACCCCTCCACTTT,CAWDRLRNSPLHF
NA,NA,TRBJ2-3,TRBV29-1,TGCAGCGTTACAAAGACGGGGCCGGGTGATACGCAGTATTTT,CSVTKTGPGDTQYF
NA,NA,TRBJ2-5,TRBV18,TGTGCCAGCTCACTCATGGAAGAGACCCAGTACTTC,CASSLMEETQYF
NA,TRBD1,TRBJ1-4,TRBV19,TGTGCCAGTAGTAACAGGGGGGCTGAAAAACTGTTTTTT,CASSNRGAEKLFF